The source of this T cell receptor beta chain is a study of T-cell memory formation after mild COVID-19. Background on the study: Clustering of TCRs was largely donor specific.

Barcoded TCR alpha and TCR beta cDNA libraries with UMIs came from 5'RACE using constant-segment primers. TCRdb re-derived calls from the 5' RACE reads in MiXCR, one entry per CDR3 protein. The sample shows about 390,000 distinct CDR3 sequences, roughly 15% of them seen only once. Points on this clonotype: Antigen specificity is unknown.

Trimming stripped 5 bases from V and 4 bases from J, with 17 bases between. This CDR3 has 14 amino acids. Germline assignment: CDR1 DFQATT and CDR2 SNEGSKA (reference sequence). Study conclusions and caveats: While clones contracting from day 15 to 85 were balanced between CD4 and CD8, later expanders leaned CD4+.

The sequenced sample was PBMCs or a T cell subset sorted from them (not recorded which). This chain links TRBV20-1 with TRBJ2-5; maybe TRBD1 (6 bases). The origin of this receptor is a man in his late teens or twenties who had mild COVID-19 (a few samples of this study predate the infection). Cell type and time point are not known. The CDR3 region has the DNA TGCAGTGCTCTACACTTTACAGGGCTAGAGACCCAGTACTTC. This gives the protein CSALHFTGLETQYF.